The 27 T cell receptor beta chains presented below share a single source sample, sequenced in a study of shared clonotypes between healthy human individuals. Naive CD8 cells lacked CD45RO, underwent positive selection for CCR7 and left out terminally differentiated effector memory CD45RA+ cells. Profiling relied on immunoSEQ multiplex PCR, and the TCRdb table lists in-frame clones only, not all of them. The data contain millions of clones, more than 85% of them seen just once; the ten biggest clones take up under 2%. Sequencing used naive CD8+ T cells from PBMCs. Receptors were obtained from a man aged 18 to 30 in good health. Some clones in this sample may be carry-over from other donors' samples.

The table lists this clone with a count of one. The chain couples TRBV5-5 to TRBJ1-2; 7 bases map to TRBD1. With 5 bases clipped from V and 1 base from J, the junction kept 14 bases outside the gene matches. This CDR3 is built from 17 residues. Germline V gives CDR1 SGHKS, CDR2 YYEKEE (reference sequence). CDR3 loop: CASRFFEGYRGNYGYTF. The DNA of the CDR3 is TGTGCCAGCAGATTTTTCGAGGGGTACAGGGGTAACTATGGCTACACCTTC. Full variable domain (remainder filled in from reference TRBV5-5 and TRBJ1-2): DAGVTQSPTHLIKTRGQQVTLRCSPISGHKSVSWYQQVLGQGPQFIFQYYEKEERGRGNFPDRFSARQFPNYSSELNVNALLLGDSALYLCASRFFEGYRGNYGYTFGSGTRLTVV.

In regard to this clone: The sample contains more than one DNA sequence encoding this CDR3. The chain recombines TRBV19 with TRBJ2-7; 14 bases align to TRBD2. V trimming: 5 bases; J trimming: 2 bases; junction bases outside the gene matches: 5. Germline V CDR1 and CDR2: LNHDA, SQIVND (reference sequence). The CDR3 is 16 amino acids. CDR3 in amino acids: CASSVRTSGRTYEQYF. CDR3 coding DNA: TGTGCCAGTAGTGTCCGGACTAGCGGGAGGACCTACGAGCAGTACTTC.

The chain combines TRBV27 with TRBJ2-1, with 9 bases that match TRBD1. Germline V gene data show CDR1 as MNHEY and CDR2 as SMNVEV (reference sequence). CDR3 length equals 19 residues. Trimming cost V 6 bases and J 5 bases; bases outside gene matches: 20. The CDR3 region has the DNA TGTGCCAGCAGACCTACAGGGGGCCCTACGCGACTTCGAAACAATGAGCAGTTCTTC. As protein: CASRPTGGPTRLRNNEQFF.

The gene calls are TRBV5-6 and TRBJ2-7, with D tentatively TRBD2 (6 bases). V was cut by 9 bases and J by 2 bases, with 30 bases left in between. This CDR3 region has 18 residues. Germline CDR1 SGHDT, CDR2 YYEEEE. CDR3 nucleotide sequence: TGTGCCACGAGACATTCGCTCGATCCCGGGACTCCGACCTACGAGCAGTACTTC. This codes for CATRHSLDPGTPTYEQYF.

The chain combines TRBV27 with TRBJ2-7, with D perhaps TRBD1 (7 bases). This CDR3 region has 15 residues. CDR1 MNHEY and CDR2 SMNVEV come from the germline V gene (reference sequence). Trimming removed 0 bases from V and 6 bases from J, with 15 bases in between. This chain's CDR3 is CASSLSEGATGEQYF. The CDR3 DNA sequence: TGTGCCAGCAGTTTATCGGAGGGGGCCACTGGCGAGCAGTACTTC.

The chain carries TRBV27 and TRBJ2-7; D is uncertain. V lost 5 bases to trimming and J lost 5 bases, with 10 bases between them. There are 12 residues in the CDR3. Germline lookup yields CDR1 MNHEY and CDR2 SMNVEV (reference sequence). The DNA for the CDR3 is TGTGCCAGCAGTGAAAGATCCGACGAGCAGTACTTC. Encoded protein: CASSERSDEQYF.

The chain carries TRBV5-6 and TRBJ2-7; unclear D gene. The CDR3 sequence is 13 residues long. The V end lost 4 bases, the J end lost 3 bases, and 11 bases lay between the germline ends. Germline V CDR1 and CDR2: SGHDT, YYEEEE. The CDR3 is CASSLRWGYEQYF. The CDR3 nucleotides read TGTGCCAGCAGCCTTAGATGGGGCTACGAGCAGTACTTC.

This clone showed up just a few times. The V gene is TRBV9, the J gene TRBJ2-3; D perhaps matches TRBD1 (7 bases). Per germline, CDR1 SGDLS and CDR2 YYNGEE. The CDR3 spans 15 residues. The V and J ends lost 1 base and 3 bases respectively, with 12 bases between them. CDR3 region: CASSVPQGGTDTQYF. The CDR3 nucleotides read TGTGCCAGCAGCGTACCCCAGGGGGGTACAGATACGCAGTATTTT.

A remark on this clone: The same CDR3 also results from other DNA sequences found in this sample. This chain joins TRBV5-1 and TRBJ2-7, with D unresolved. CDR3 length: 13 amino acids. V was shortened by 2 bases and J by 1 base, with 7 bases between the two germline ends. Per the germline V gene, CDR1 is SGHRS and CDR2 is YFSETQ. CDR3 residues: CASSLDGSYEQYF. The CDR3 DNA sequence: TGCGCCAGCAGCTTAGACGGTTCCTACGAGCAGTACTTC.

The count of this clone is one. J is TRBJ2-2 and V is TRBV4-1; possibly TRBD1 or TRBD2 for D (5 bases each). CDR3 length: 15 residues. V shed 3 bases and J shed 3 bases, with 11 bases lying between them. CDR1 is MGHRA and CDR2 is YSYEKL in the germline V gene. This CDR3 is CASSHRVGDTGELFF. CDR3 DNA sequence: TGCGCCAGCAGCCACAGGGTGGGAGACACCGGGGAGCTGTTTTTT.

The chain combines TRBV11-2 with TRBJ2-3; D is undetermined. The germline V gene has CDR1 SGHAT and CDR2 FQNNGV. Trimming took off 1 base at V and 4 bases at J, with 6 bases between the two ends. The CDR3 extends over 13 amino acids. The CDR3 is CASSLAFADTQYF. The CDR3 DNA sequence: TGTGCCAGCAGCTTAGCCTTCGCAGATACGCAGTATTTT.

The genes are TRBV7-2 and TRBJ2-5; D not certain. V dropped 5 bases and J dropped 1 base, with 14 bases sitting between them. Looked up from germline, CDR1 is SGHTA and CDR2 is FQGNSA. The CDR3 is made up of 15 amino acids. The CDR3 nucleotides read TGTGCCAGCAGCCCGCTGGAGCACCTCCAAGAGACCCAGTACTTC. Translation gives CASSPLEHLQETQYF.

This clone has just a few counts. The genes are TRBV2 and TRBJ1-5; weak D call: TRBD1 (5 bases). Germline values: CDR1 SNHLY, CDR2 FYNNEI. V was cut by 1 base and J by 7 bases, with 14 bases left in between. The CDR3 sequence is 15 residues long. The CDR3 region has the DNA TGTGCCAGCAGTGAAGTCCTGGGGCTGGGGCAGCCCCAGCATTTT. Amino acids: CASSEVLGLGQPQHF.

This chain connects TRBV15 to TRBJ1-3; a possible D gene is TRBD1 (5 bases). Trimming took 0 bases from V and 4 from J, leaving 10 bases between them. Germline CDR1 reads LNHNV; CDR2 reads YYDKDF (reference sequence). The CDR3 extends over 15 amino acids. For the CDR3, the DNA is TGTGCCACCAGCAGAGACGGGGGATCCGGAAACACCATATATTTT. This gives the protein CATSRDGGSGNTIYF.

The rearrangement joins TRBV9 to TRBJ2-1, with 8 bases fitting TRBD2. V lost 0 bases, J lost 10 bases, and 9 bases stayed unmatched. Germline V lookup: CDR1 SGDLS, CDR2 YYNGEE. The CDR3 consists of 15 residues. The CDR3 here is CASSVATGGLREQFF. The CDR3 DNA follows: TGTGCCAGCAGCGTAGCTACGGGAGGGCTTCGAGAGCAGTTCTTC.

The chain joins TRBV7-9 to TRBJ1-4; 7 bases match TRBD1. There are 16 residues in the CDR3. CDR1 is SEHNR, CDR2 FQNEAQ, per germline (reference sequence). V lost 5 bases to trimming and J lost 8 bases; unmatched junction nucleotides: 14. The CDR3 protein is CASSVRDREVVEKLFF. CDR3 nucleotides: TGTGCCAGCAGCGTCCGGGACAGAGAGGTGGTCGAAAAACTGTTTTTT.

This chain uses TRBV6-5 with TRBJ2-5; no definite D call. CDR3 length equals 14 residues. With 4 bases removed from V and 4 bases from J, the gap between germline ends came to 13 bases. From germline, CDR1 is MNHEY and CDR2 SVGAGI. The CDR3 spells CASSSHKVGETQYF. CDR3 coding DNA: TGTGCCAGCAGTTCCCATAAGGTGGGAGAGACCCAGTACTTC.

The chain has TRBV19 and TRBJ1-2, with D possibly TRBD1 on 5 matching bases. CDR1 and CDR2 from the germline V gene are LNHDA and SQIVND (reference sequence). The germline V and J ends were trimmed by 3 bases and 1 base, with 12 bases remaining between them. The CDR3 extends over 15 amino acids. The CDR3 protein is CASSIIRDRNYGYTF. Written as DNA, the CDR3 is TGTGCCAGTAGTATTATCCGGGACCGTAACTATGGCTACACCTTC. Full variable domain (missing parts from reference TRBV19 and TRBJ1-2): DGGITQSPKYLFRKEGQNVTLSCEQNLNHDAMYWYRQDPGQGLRLIYYSQIVNDFQKGDIAEGYSVSREKKESFPLTVTSAQKNPTAFYLCASSIIRDRNYGYTFGSGTRLTVV.

This chain's CDR3 is CASSLSRNVGAFF. CDR3 in DNA: TGTGCCAGCAGTTTATCCCGGAACGTGGGAGCTTTCTTT. J is TRBJ1-1 and V is TRBV27; D not certain. The CDR3 consists of 13 residues. V was trimmed by 0 bases and J by 10 bases, leaving 12 bases between them. The germline V gene encodes CDR1 MNHEY and CDR2 SMNVEV (reference sequence).

The CDR3 is CASSDLRDKQETQYF. As DNA, the CDR3 is TGTGCCAGCAGTGACCTGCGGGACAAACAAGAGACCCAGTACTTC. The rearrangement uses TRBV28 and TRBJ2-5, with D perhaps TRBD1 or TRBD2 (6 bases each). The CDR3 is 15 residues long. V lost 5 bases and J lost 2, with 15 bases in between. The germline V gene has CDR1 MDHEN and CDR2 SYDVKM.

The chain couples TRBV4-2 to TRBJ2-7; no clear D gene. The CDR3 extends over 15 amino acids. CDR1 is LGHNA and CDR2 is YNFKEQ in the germline V gene. V lost 2 bases, J lost 6 bases, and 17 bases lay in between. CDR3 region: CASSQIPRAKSEQYF. Here the CDR3 DNA reads TGTGCCAGCAGCCAAATCCCCCGGGCCAAGAGCGAGCAGTACTTC.

This chain links TRBV11-2 with TRBJ2-4; D possibly matches TRBD1 or TRBD2 (5 bases each). The CDR3 has 18 residues. Germline V gives CDR1 SGHAT, CDR2 FQNNGV. V was cut by 5 bases and J by 6 bases, with 26 bases left in between. As DNA, the CDR3 is TGTGCCAGCAGCGACCGGGGCGACTTTCCGGGGTCCCCAAACATTCAGTACTTC. It translates to CASSDRGDFPGSPNIQYF.

The chain carries TRBV5-4 and TRBJ2-1, with 8 bases matching TRBD1. CDR3 size: 14 residues. CDR1 and CDR2 (germline): SGHNT, YYREEE (reference sequence). J gave up 6 bases and V 4 bases, and 6 bases lay outside the gene matches. The CDR3 here is CASSPGQGRNEQFF. The DNA for the CDR3 is TGTGCCAGCAGCCCAGGACAGGGCCGCAATGAGCAGTTCTTC.

This clone has a single count. The chain combines TRBV29-1 with TRBJ2-7; 8 bases match TRBD1. The CDR3 length is 14 residues. J gave up 1 base and V 5 bases, and 7 bases lay outside the gene matches. CDR1 is SQVTM, CDR2 ANQGSEA, per germline. CDR3 nucleotide sequence: TGCAGCGTTTTGGACAGGGACCGTTCCTACGAGCAGTACTTC. This gives the protein CSVLDRDRSYEQYF.

This chain connects TRBV18 to TRBJ1-3; D unclear. This CDR3 region has 21 residues. Germline V gene sequence: CDR1 KGHSH, CDR2 LQKENI. Trimming cost V 2 bases and J 0 bases, with 26 bases left between them. CDR3 residues: CASSPEPHLEASIGSGNTIYF. DNA for the CDR3: TGTGCCAGCTCACCAGAGCCCCATTTGGAGGCGAGCATAGGCTCTGGAAACACCATATATTTT. The complete variable domain, with remaining parts taken from reference TRBV18 and TRBJ1-3, reads NAGVMQNPRHLVRRRGQEARLRCSPMKGHSHVYWYRQLPEEGLKFMVYLQKENIIDESGMPKERFSAEFPKEGPSILRIQQVVRGDSAAYFCASSPEPHLEASIGSGNTIYFGEGSWLTVV.

The rearrangement uses TRBV7-9 and TRBJ1-1; possible D gene TRBD1, 5 bases. Germline CDR1 SEHNR, CDR2 FQNEAQ (reference sequence). V was trimmed by 1 base and J by 11 bases, leaving 11 bases between them. The CDR3 has 12 amino acids. CDR3 coding DNA: TGTGCCAGCAGCTTAGAGGGGCAGATGGCTTTCTTT. Its protein product is CASSLEGQMAFF.

The chain joins TRBV11-2 to TRBJ1-2; D unresolved. CDR3 length equals 15 residues. V was shortened by 1 base and J by 4 bases, with 13 bases between the two germline ends. Per the germline V gene, CDR1 is SGHAT and CDR2 is FQNNGV. The CDR3 loop is CASSLVRGEGYGYTF. CDR3 nucleotides: TGTGCCAGCAGCTTAGTGCGGGGAGAGGGCTATGGCTACACCTTC.